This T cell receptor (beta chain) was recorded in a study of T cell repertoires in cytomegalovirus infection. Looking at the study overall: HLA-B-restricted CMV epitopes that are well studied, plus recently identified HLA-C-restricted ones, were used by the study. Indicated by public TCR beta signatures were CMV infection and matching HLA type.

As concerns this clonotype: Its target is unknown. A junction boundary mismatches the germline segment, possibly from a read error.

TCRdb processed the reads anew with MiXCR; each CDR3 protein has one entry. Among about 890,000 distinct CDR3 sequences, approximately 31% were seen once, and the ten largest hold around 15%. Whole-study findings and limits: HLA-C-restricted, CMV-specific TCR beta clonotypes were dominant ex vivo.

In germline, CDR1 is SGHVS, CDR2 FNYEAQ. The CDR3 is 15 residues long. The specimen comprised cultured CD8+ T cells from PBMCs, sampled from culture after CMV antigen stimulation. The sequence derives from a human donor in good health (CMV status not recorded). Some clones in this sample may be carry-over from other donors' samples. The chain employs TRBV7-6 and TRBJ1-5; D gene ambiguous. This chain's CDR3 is CAGSSGDYSNQPQHF. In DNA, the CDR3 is TGTGCCGGCAGCTCCGGGGATTATAGCAATCAGCCCCAGCATTTT.